These T cell receptor beta chains were read from a single sample in a study of blood T cell repertoires in COVID-19. TCRdb's table, derived via immunoSEQ multiplex PCR, lists solely in-frame clones and lacks some. Among roughly 330,000 clones listed, approximately 89% were seen once. Material for sequencing was PBMCs or T cells enriched from blood (not recorded which). These receptors all stem from a woman aged 25 to 45 who had recovered from COVID-19. The CDR3 runs from the conserved cysteine through the conserved F or W. The D gene is left open where the match is weak. Some rows mark clone size as missing; the rest say once, few, many or name a class of expanded clone.

d_gene,v_gene,j_gene,abundance,CDR3aa,CDR3nt
TRBD1,TRBV28,TRBJ1-2,.,CASSSVGQGRYTF,TGTGCCAGCAGCTCCGTAGGACAGGGTCGCTACACCTTC
.,TRBV13,TRBJ1-6,.,CASSVTGYYNSPLHF,TGTGCCAGCAGCGTAACAGGGTATTATAATTCACCCCTCCACTTT
.,TRBV29-1,TRBJ2-1,.,CSVSPGGLEQFF,TGCAGCGTTTCTCCGGGGGGCCTTGAGCAGTTCTTC
TRBD2,TRBV7-9,TRBJ2-2,.,CASSWLAGGPNTGELFF,TGTGCCAGCAGCTGGCTAGCGGGGGGGCCCAACACCGGGGAGCTGTTTTTT
.,TRBV19,TRBJ2-7,.,CASSGRIADEQYF,TGTGCCAGTAGTGGCAGAATTGCGGACGAGCAGTACTTC
.,TRBV10-3,TRBJ1-5,.,CAISERGDQPQHF,TGTGCCATCAGTGAGCGGGGGGATCAGCCCCAGCATTTT
.,TRBV28,TRBJ1-2,.,CAGRSLGATNYGYTF,TGTGCCGGACGATCCTTGGGGGCCACTAACTATGGCTACACCTTC
.,TRBV13,TRBJ1-6,.,CASSAGQLINSPLHF,TGTGCCAGCAGCGCAGGACAGCTGATTAATTCACCCCTCCACTTT
TRBD1,TRBV2,TRBJ2-5,.,CASSDDRGTQETQYF,TGTGCCAGCAGTGATGACAGGGGTACCCAAGAGACCCAGTACTTC
.,TRBV7-2,TRBJ2-7,.,CASSLGRSYEQYF,TGTGCCAGCAGCTTAGGGCGGTCCTACGAGCAGTACTTC
.,TRBV28,TRBJ2-7,few,CASSPPQGPLSYEQYF,TGTGCCAGCAGTCCCCCACAGGGCCCCCTCTCCTACGAGCAGTACTTC
.,TRBV27,TRBJ2-3,.,CATKERFTQYF,TGTGCTACCAAGGAGAGATTTACGCAGTATTTT
.,TRBV4-3,TRBJ1-1,.,CASSLRPDGNTEAFF,TGCGCCAGCAGCCTGAGGCCCGACGGGAACACTGAAGCTTTCTTT
.,TRBV10-3,TRBJ1-3,.,CAISWTEGNTIYF,TGTGCCATCAGTTGGACAGAGGGAAACACCATATATTTT
.,TRBV13,TRBJ1-1,.,CASSLQIMNTEAFF,TGTGCCAGCAGCTTGCAGATTATGAACACTGAAGCTTTCTTT
.,TRBV20-1,TRBJ1-1,.,CSANYVEAFF,TGCAGTGCCAACTATGTTGAAGCTTTCTTT
.,TRBV2,TRBJ1-5,.,CASSGRQGHQPQHF,TGTGCCAGCAGTGGGAGGCAGGGGCATCAGCCCCAGCATTTT
TRBD1,TRBV6-2/TRBV6-3,TRBJ2-7,.,CASSGQDFPLFYEQYF,TGTGCCAGCAGCGGACAGGACTTTCCCCTTTTCTACGAGCAGTACTTC
.,TRBV5-1,TRBJ2-5,.,CASSFGGVRETQYF,TGCGCCAGCAGCTTTGGCGGGGTTAGGGAGACCCAGTACTTC
.,TRBV6-2/TRBV6-3,TRBJ2-5,.,CASSYGVGGQETQYF,TGTGCCAGCAGTTACGGGGTGGGGGGCCAAGAGACCCAGTACTTC
.,TRBV18,TRBJ1-1,.,CASSPRGDGDTEAFF,TGTGCCAGCTCACCACGGGGGGATGGGGACACTGAAGCTTTCTTT
TRBD2,TRBV6-9,TRBJ2-1,.,CASTHHYEGLAGALSSYNEQFF,TGTGCCAGCACCCACCATTACGAGGGGCTAGCGGGGGCGTTGAGCTCCTACAATGAGCAGTTCTTC
.,TRBV18,TRBJ2-5,.,CASSPILGGPRYF,TGTGCCAGCTCACCAATCTTAGGAGGACCCCGGTACTTC
TRBD1,TRBV9,TRBJ1-1,once,CASSAGTAMNTEAFF,TGTGCCAGCAGCGCCGGGACAGCGATGAACACTGAAGCTTTCTTT
.,TRBV7-9,TRBJ1-1,.,CASSLDPGSSMNTEAFF,TGTGCCAGCAGCTTAGATCCAGGGTCCTCGATGAACACTGAAGCTTTCTTT
.,TRBV5-4,TRBJ2-7,.,CASSIRGGSYEQYF,TGTGCCAGCAGCATCCGTGGGGGGAGTTACGAGCAGTACTTC
TRBD1,TRBV7-8,TRBJ1-1,.,CASRYGTGKPNTEAFF,TGTGCCAGCAGGTATGGGACAGGAAAACCGAACACTGAAGCTTTCTTT
TRBD1,TRBV19,TRBJ1-4,.,CASSAGTGAEKLFF,TGTGCCAGTAGTGCCGGGACAGGGGCTGAAAAACTGTTTTTT
.,TRBV27,TRBJ1-5,.,CASSPTVDSNQPQHF,TGTGCCAGCAGTCCCACAGTCGATAGCAATCAGCCCCAGCATTTT
.,TRBV4-1,TRBJ1-1,.,CASSPLKGGDPEAFF,TGCGCCAGCAGTCCATTAAAGGGGGGGGACCCAGAAGCTTTCTTT
TRBD2,TRBV7-6,TRBJ2-7,few,CASSPGLADTTYEQYF,TGTGCCAGCAGTCCCGGACTAGCGGATACAACCTACGAGCAGTACTTC
.,TRBV10-3,TRBJ2-3,once,CASESATGTDTQYF,TGTGCCTCGGAGTCGGCGACTGGCACAGATACGCAGTATTTT
.,TRBV19,TRBJ2-1,.,CAMPGAKPTYNEQFF,TGTGCCATGCCAGGGGCGAAACCTACCTACAATGAGCAGTTCTTC
.,TRBV21-1,TRBJ1-6,.,CASSKRAWGNYNSPLHF,TGTGCCAGCAGCAAACGGGCCTGGGGCAACTATAATTCACCCCTCCACTTT
.,TRBV19,TRBJ2-2,.,CASSRVAVTGELFF,TGTGCCAGTAGTCGGGTAGCGGTCACCGGGGAGCTGTTTTTT
TRBD1,TRBV3-1/TRBV3-2,TRBJ1-2,.,CASSQDQWGQGTWGYTF,TGTGCCAGCAGCCAAGATCAATGGGGACAGGGGACTTGGGGCTACACCTTC
.,TRBV11-3,TRBJ2-2,.,CASSFLANTGELFF,TGTGCCAGCAGCTTTTTAGCGAACACCGGGGAGCTGTTTTTT
.,TRBV19,TRBJ1-5,.,CASSIISSNQPQHF,TGTGCCAGTAGTATAATCTCCAGCAATCAGCCCCAGCATTTT
.,TRBV7-9,TRBJ1-4,.,CASSPGVGTTNEKLFF,TGTGCCAGCAGCCCAGGGGTCGGAACAACTAATGAAAAACTGTTTTTT
.,TRBV6-5,TRBJ2-7,.,CASSRRGKLSYEQYF,TGTGCCAGCAGTCGAAGGGGGAAACTCTCCTACGAGCAGTACTTC
.,TRBV5-5,TRBJ1-1,.,CASSLTVLNTEAFF,TGTGCCAGCAGCTTGACAGTCTTGAACACTGAAGCTTTCTTT
TRBD1,TRBV5-8,TRBJ1-2,.,CASSGTGQTLDGYTF,TGTGCCAGCAGCGGGACGGGACAGACCCTTGATGGCTACACCTTC
.,TRBV10-3,TRBJ2-5,.,CAISVTAGQQETQYF,TGTGCCATCAGTGTAACGGCAGGGCAACAAGAGACCCAGTACTTC
TRBD2,TRBV28,TRBJ2-1,.,CAASGGYLRGEQFF,TGTGCCGCTTCGGGGGGGTACCTCAGGGGTGAGCAGTTCTTC
TRBD1,TRBV5-6,TRBJ2-3,.,CASSLSDRGTDTQYF,TGTGCCAGCAGCTTAAGTGACAGGGGCACAGATACGCAGTATTTT